The clone carrying this TCR beta chain was seen more than once but under ten times. What it binds is not known. These data belong to a study of T cell repertoires in cytomegalovirus infection. Overall study context: TCR beta signatures that were public indicated CMV infection and matching HLA type.

The length of the CDR3 is 14 residues. Germline values: CDR1 LGHDT, CDR2 YNNKEL (reference sequence). V was shortened by 3 bases and J by 6 bases, with 15 bases between the two germline ends. TCRdb re-called the reads with MiXCR, one entry per CDR3 protein. The sample has about 130,000 distinct CDR3 sequences, about 24% seen once; the top ten hold 34%. The chain carries TRBV3-1 and TRBJ2-7; no definite D call. The source is a human donor in good health (CMV status not recorded). Some clones in this sample may be carry-over from other donors' samples. Sequenced input: PBMCs, sequenced either directly or after in vitro stimulation (not recorded which). The CDR3 loop is CASSHRGSQPEQYF. The DNA for the CDR3 is TGTGCCAGCAGCCACCGAGGCAGTCAACCCGAGCAGTACTTC.